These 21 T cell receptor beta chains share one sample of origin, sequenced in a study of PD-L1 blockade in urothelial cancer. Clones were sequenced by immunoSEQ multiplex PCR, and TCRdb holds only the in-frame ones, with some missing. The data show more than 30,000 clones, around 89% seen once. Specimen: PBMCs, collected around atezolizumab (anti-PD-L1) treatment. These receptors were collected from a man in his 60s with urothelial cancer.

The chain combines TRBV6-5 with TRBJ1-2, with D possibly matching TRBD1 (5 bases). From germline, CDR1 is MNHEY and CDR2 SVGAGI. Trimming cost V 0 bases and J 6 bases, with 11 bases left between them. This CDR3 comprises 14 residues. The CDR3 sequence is CASSYSRQGNGYTF. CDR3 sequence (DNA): TGTGCCAGCAGTTACTCGAGGCAGGGCAATGGCTACACCTTC.

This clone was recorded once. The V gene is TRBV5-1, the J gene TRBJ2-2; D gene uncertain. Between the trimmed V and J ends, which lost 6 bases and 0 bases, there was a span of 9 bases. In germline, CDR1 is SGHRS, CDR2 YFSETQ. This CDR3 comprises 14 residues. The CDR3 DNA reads TGCGCCAGCAAAAGCGCCCCGAACACCGGGGAGCTGTTTTTT. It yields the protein CASKSAPNTGELFF.

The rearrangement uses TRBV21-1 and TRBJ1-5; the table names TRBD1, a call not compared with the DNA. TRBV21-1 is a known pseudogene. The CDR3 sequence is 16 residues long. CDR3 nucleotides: TGTGCCAGCAGCACCAAGCACAGGGTGAGCAATCAGCCCCAGCATTTT. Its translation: CASSTKHRVSNQPQHF.

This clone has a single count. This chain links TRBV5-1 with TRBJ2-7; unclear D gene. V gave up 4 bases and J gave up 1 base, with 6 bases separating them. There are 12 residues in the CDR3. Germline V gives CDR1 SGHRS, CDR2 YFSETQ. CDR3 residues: CASSTGSYEQYF. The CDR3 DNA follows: TGCGCCAGCAGCACGGGTTCCTACGAGCAGTACTTC.

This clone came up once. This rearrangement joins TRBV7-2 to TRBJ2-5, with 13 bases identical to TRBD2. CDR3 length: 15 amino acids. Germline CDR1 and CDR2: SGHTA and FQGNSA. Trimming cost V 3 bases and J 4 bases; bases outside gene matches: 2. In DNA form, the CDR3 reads TGTGCCAGCAGCTTTTGGACTAGCGGGGGAGAGACCCAGTACTTC. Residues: CASSFWTSGGETQYF.

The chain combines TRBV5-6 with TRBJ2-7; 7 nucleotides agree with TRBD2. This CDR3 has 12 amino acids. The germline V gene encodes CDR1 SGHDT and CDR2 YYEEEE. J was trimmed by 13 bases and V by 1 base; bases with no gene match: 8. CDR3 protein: CASSLRETSIYF. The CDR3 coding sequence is TGTGCCAGCAGCTTGAGGGAGACTAGCATATACTTC. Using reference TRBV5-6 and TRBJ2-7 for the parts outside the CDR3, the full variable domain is DAGVTQSPTHLIKTRGQQVTLRCSPKSGHDTVSWYQQALGQGPQFIFQYYEEEERQRGNFPDRFSGHQFPNYSSELNVNALLLGDSALYLCASSLRETSIYFGPGTRLTVT.

The CDR3 loop reads CASSQYRQGRNYGYTF. Here the CDR3 DNA reads TGTGCCAGCAGCCAATACCGACAGGGAAGAAACTATGGCTACACCTTC. The genes are TRBV11-3 and TRBJ1-2; 7 bases line up with TRBD1. This CDR3 comprises 16 residues. Germline CDR1 SGHNT, CDR2 YENEEA. The trim removed 5 bases at V and 2 bases at J, leaving 11 bases unmatched.

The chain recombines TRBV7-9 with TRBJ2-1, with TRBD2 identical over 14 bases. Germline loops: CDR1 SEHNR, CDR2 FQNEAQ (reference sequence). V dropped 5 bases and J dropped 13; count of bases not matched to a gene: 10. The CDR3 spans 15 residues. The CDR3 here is CASSTGTSGGSTQFF. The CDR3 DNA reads TGTGCCAGCAGCACCGGGACTAGCGGGGGATCGACACAGTTCTTC.

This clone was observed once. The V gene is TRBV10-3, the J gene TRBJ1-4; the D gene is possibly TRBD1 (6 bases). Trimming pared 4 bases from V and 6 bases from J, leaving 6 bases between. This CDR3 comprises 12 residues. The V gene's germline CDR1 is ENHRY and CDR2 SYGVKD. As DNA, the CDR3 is TGTGCCATCAGTGGGACAGATGAAAAACTGTTTTTT. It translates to CAISGTDEKLFF.

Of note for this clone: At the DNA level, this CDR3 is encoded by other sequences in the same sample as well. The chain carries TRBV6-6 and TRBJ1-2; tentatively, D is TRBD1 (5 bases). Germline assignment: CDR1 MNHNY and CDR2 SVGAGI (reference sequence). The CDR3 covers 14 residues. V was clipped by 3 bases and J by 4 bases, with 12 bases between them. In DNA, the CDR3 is TGTGCCAGCAGTTATCCTCAGGGATCCTATGGCTACACCTTC. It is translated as CASSYPQGSYGYTF.

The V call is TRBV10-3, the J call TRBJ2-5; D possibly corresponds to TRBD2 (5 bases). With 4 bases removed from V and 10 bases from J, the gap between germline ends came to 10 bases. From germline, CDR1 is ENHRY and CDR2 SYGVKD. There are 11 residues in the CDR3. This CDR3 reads CAISARGDQYF. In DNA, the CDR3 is TGTGCCATCAGTGCCCGGGGAGACCAGTACTTC.

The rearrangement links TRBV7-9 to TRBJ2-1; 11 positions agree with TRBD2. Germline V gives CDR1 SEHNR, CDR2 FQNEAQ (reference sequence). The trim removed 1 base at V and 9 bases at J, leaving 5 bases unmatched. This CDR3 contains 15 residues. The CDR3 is CASSLVSGGAGEQFF. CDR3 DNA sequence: TGTGCCAGCAGCTTAGTTAGCGGGGGGGCGGGTGAGCAGTTCTTC.

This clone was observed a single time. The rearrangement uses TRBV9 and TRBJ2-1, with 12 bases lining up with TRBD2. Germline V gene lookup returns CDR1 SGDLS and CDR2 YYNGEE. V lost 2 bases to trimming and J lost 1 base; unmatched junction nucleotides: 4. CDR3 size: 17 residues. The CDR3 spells CASSVGLAGISYNEQFF. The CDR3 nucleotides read TGTGCCAGCAGCGTTGGACTAGCGGGGATTTCCTACAATGAGCAGTTCTTC.

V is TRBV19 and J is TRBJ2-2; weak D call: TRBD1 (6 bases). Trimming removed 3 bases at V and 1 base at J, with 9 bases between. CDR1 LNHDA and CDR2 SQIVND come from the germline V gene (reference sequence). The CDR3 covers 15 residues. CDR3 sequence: CASSIEQGNTGELFF. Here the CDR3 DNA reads TGTGCCAGTAGTATTGAACAGGGGAACACCGGGGAGCTGTTTTTT.

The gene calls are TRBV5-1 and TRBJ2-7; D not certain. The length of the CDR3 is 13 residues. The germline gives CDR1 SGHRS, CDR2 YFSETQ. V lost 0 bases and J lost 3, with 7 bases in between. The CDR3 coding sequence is TGCGCCAGCAGCTTGGCCGTCGGCTACGAGCAGTACTTC. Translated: CASSLAVGYEQYF.

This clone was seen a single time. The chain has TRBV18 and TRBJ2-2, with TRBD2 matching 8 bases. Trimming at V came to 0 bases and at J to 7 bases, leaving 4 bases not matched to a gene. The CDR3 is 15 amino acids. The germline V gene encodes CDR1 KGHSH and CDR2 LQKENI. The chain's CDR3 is CASSPPSGGGGELFF. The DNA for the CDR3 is TGTGCCAGCTCACCACCCAGCGGGGGCGGCGGGGAGCTGTTTTTT.

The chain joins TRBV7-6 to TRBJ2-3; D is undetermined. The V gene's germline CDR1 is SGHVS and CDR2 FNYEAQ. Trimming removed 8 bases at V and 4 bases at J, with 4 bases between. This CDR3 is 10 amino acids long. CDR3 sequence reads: CASRPDTQYF. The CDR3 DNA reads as TGTGCCAGCCGTCCAGATACGCAGTATTTT.

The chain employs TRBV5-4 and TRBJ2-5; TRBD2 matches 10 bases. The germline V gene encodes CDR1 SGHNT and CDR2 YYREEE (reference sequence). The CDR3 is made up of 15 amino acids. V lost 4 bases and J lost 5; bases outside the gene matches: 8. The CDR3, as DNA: TGTGCCAGCAGCCCTAGCGGGGGAAGGGACGAGACCCAGTACTTC. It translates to CASSPSGGRDETQYF. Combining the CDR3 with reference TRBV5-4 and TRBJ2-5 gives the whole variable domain ETGVTQSPTHLIKTRGQQVTLRCSSQSGHNTVSWYQQALGQGPQFIFQYYREEENGRGNFPPRFSGLQFPNYSSELNVNALELDDSALYLCASSPSGGRDETQYFGPGTRLLVL.

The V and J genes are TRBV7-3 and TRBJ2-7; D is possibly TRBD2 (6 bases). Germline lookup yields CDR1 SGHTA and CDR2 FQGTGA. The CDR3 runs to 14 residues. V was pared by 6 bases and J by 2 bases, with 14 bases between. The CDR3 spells CASSSGPGAYEQYF. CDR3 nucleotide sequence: TGTGCCAGCAGTTCTGGGCCGGGGGCCTACGAGCAGTACTTC.

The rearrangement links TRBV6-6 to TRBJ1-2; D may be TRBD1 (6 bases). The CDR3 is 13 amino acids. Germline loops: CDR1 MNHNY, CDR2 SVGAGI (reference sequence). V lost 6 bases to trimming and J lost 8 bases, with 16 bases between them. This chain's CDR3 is CASRPSRGGGYTF. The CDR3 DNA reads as TGTGCCAGCAGACCTTCGAGGGGGGGAGGCTACACCTTC.

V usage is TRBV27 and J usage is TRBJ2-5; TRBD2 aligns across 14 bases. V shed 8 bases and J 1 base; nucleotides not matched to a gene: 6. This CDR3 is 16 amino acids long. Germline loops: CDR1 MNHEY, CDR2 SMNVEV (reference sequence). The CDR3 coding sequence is TGTGCCAGCGGCCGACTAGCGGGAGGGATCCAAGAGACCCAGTACTTC. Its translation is CASGRLAGGIQETQYF.